The next 17 T cell receptor beta chains were all read from a single sample in a study of blood T cell repertoires in COVID-19. The assay was immunoSEQ multiplex PCR, and TCRdb's table has in-frame clones only and misses some. Found here are more than 200,000 clones, 70% to 90% of them singletons; the top ten hold 8% to 13%. Sample: peripheral blood. The receptors come from a woman aged 80 or over with acute or convalescent COVID-19.

V is TRBV7-6 and J is TRBJ1-6; D ambiguous. The ends were cut back, 2 bases at V and 1 base at J, with 6 bases in the middle. The CDR3 extends over 15 amino acids. Germline V gene data show CDR1 as SGHVS and CDR2 as FNYEAQ. CDR3 residues: CASSLQASYNSPLHF. The CDR3 coding sequence is TGTGCCAGCAGCTTACAGGCGTCCTATAATTCACCCCTCCACTTT.

The rearrangement joins TRBV9 to TRBJ1-1; 8 bases line up with TRBD1. The CDR3 has 14 residues. The V and J ends lost 3 bases and 5 bases, in that order; junction bases with no gene match: 6. CDR1 is SGDLS, CDR2 YYNGEE, per germline. The CDR3 is CASSEDRVKTEAFF. The CDR3 region has the DNA TGTGCCAGCAGCGAGGACAGGGTTAAGACTGAAGCTTTCTTT.

The rearrangement uses TRBV30 and TRBJ2-5; possible D gene TRBD2, 5 bases. The V gene's germline CDR1 is GTSNPN and CDR2 SVGIG (reference sequence). V lost 6 bases and J 5 bases, leaving 13 bases between the germline ends. The CDR3 extends over 12 amino acids. CDR3 protein: CACLGGGETQYF. DNA for the CDR3: TGTGCCTGCCTCGGCGGCGGGGAGACCCAGTACTTC.

This chain connects TRBV4-3 to TRBJ2-2, with a weak D call TRBD2 (5 bases). V gave up 0 bases and J gave up 2 bases, with 10 bases separating them. Germline CDR1 is LGHNA and CDR2 is YSLEER. The CDR3 has 16 residues. As DNA, the CDR3 is TGCGCCAGCAGCCAAGAGTCGACTATTAACACCGGGGAGCTGTTTTTT. This encodes CASSQESTINTGELFF.

The sample holds many counts of this clone. This sequence joins TRBV6-5 and TRBJ2-3; D may be TRBD2 (6 bases). V gave up 5 bases and J gave up 0 bases, with 12 bases separating them. The CDR3 has 15 amino acids. Germline V CDR1 and CDR2: MNHEY, SVGAGI. CDR3 DNA: TGTGCCAGCAGTCGCGGGACTTCTAGCACAGATACGCAGTATTTT. It specifies CASSRGTSSTDTQYF.

The V and J genes are TRBV3-1 (or the pseudogene TRBV3-2) and TRBJ1-1, with 10 nucleotides matching TRBD1. CDR1 LGHDT and CDR2 YNNKEL come from the germline V gene (reference sequence). The CDR3 runs to 14 residues. With 7 bases clipped from V and 5 bases from J, the junction kept 7 bases outside the gene matches. The CDR3 bases are TGTGCCAGCACCGAGGGGACAGGGGAGACTGAAGCTTTCTTT. Protein: CASTEGTGETEAFF.

In nucleotides, the CDR3 is TGCGCCAGCAGCCCCACAACGGACAGGTCCGGTGAAAAACTGTTTTTT. Translated: CASSPTTDRSGEKLFF. The chain recombines TRBV5-1 with TRBJ1-4; 7 nucleotides agree with TRBD1. Germline values: CDR1 SGHRS, CDR2 YFSETQ. The CDR3 is made up of 16 amino acids. Trimming removed 4 bases from V and 7 bases from J; junction bases left unmatched: 13.

The V call is TRBV3-1 (or the pseudogene TRBV3-2), the J call TRBJ2-3, with D unclear. From germline, CDR1 is LGHDT and CDR2 YNNKEL (reference sequence). With 8 bases removed from V and 6 bases from J, the gap between germline ends came to 18 bases. This CDR3 has 14 amino acids. The CDR3 bases are TGTGCCAGCCCGACCTTAGCCGAGCCGGATACGCAGTATTTT. Encoded protein: CASPTLAEPDTQYF.

This clone came up a few times. This chain connects TRBV6-5 to TRBJ2-1; TRBD2 matches at 12 bases. Germline values: CDR1 MNHEY, CDR2 SVGAGI. V was clipped by 6 bases and J by 7 bases; unmatched bases: 7. CDR3 length: 15 amino acids. The DNA for the CDR3 is TGTGCCAGCAGGGAGACTAGCGGGAGCAGTAATGAGCAGTTCTTC. Translated: CASRETSGSSNEQFF.

This clone was observed a few times. The chain recombines TRBV30 with TRBJ2-7, with 9 positions matching TRBD1. CDR3 size: 13 residues. Germline CDR1 and CDR2: GTSNPN and SVGIG (reference sequence). V was clipped by 4 bases and J by 4 bases; unmatched bases: 5. The chain's CDR3 is CAWTRDREYEQYF. CDR3 DNA: TGTGCCTGGACTCGGGACAGGGAATACGAGCAGTACTTC.

This clone appeared a single time. This rearrangement joins TRBV27 to TRBJ1-2; a weak D match, TRBD1 (6 bases). CDR1 is MNHEY, CDR2 SMNVEV, per germline (reference sequence). V was clipped by 5 bases and J by 4 bases, with 14 bases between them. This CDR3 has 14 amino acids. CDR3 protein: CASSPDRFGYGYTF. Here the CDR3 DNA reads TGTGCCAGCAGTCCCGACAGGTTTGGCTATGGCTACACCTTC.

This clone was found a few times. This chain joins TRBV27 and TRBJ1-2; D perhaps matches TRBD1 (6 bases). Germline V lookup: CDR1 MNHEY, CDR2 SMNVEV (reference sequence). The CDR3 spans 13 residues. The ends were cut back, 5 bases at V and 4 bases at J, with 11 bases in the middle. DNA for the CDR3: TGTGCCAGCAGTATGCAGGGGTCCTATGGCTACACCTTC. It encodes CASSMQGSYGYTF.

This rearrangement joins TRBV10-3 to TRBJ2-5; the D gene is possibly TRBD2 (6 bases). The CDR3 is 16 amino acids. CDR1 and CDR2 (germline): ENHRY, SYGVKD. Trimming shortened V by 10 bases and J by 3 bases, and 24 bases separated the two germline ends. The CDR3 sequence is CATASWRDPVEETQYF. DNA of the CDR3: TGTGCCACCGCCTCTTGGAGGGATCCGGTGGAAGAGACCCAGTACTTC.

In DNA, the CDR3 is TGTGCCAGCATCGGGGGGTTGGTTGTTAATGAGCAGTTCTTC. Its protein is CASIGGLVVNEQFF. V and J are TRBV28 and TRBJ2-1; TRBD2 matches at 7 bases. The CDR3 runs to 14 residues. Germline loops: CDR1 MDHEN, CDR2 SYDVKM. Trimming took 7 bases from V and 7 from J; bases not matched to a gene: 10.

The CDR3 sequence is CASSLEGQPLETQYF. CDR3 sequence (DNA): TGCGCCAGCAGCTTGGAGGGACAGCCATTGGAGACCCAGTACTTC. This chain joins TRBV5-1 and TRBJ2-5, with 7 bases lining up with TRBD1. This CDR3 is built from 15 residues. V lost 0 bases, J lost 5 bases, and 7 bases stayed unmatched. Germline V gene sequence: CDR1 SGHRS, CDR2 YFSETQ.

As DNA, the CDR3 is TGTGCCAGCAGACAGGACCCCGCAGGGGGCATTGAAGCTTTCTTT. It codes for CASRQDPAGGIEAFF. The genes are TRBV3-1 (or the pseudogene TRBV3-2) and TRBJ1-1; 8 bases agree with TRBD1. This CDR3 has 15 residues. The V gene's germline CDR1 is LGHDT and CDR2 YNNKEL (reference sequence). Losses at the gene ends were 6 bases for V and 7 bases for J; bases not matched to a gene: 13.

A note on this clone: The sample carries other DNA sequences with the same CDR3. The gene calls are TRBV7-2 and TRBJ1-2; D remains unclear. There are 12 residues in the CDR3. Trimming pared 2 bases from V and 5 bases from J, leaving 6 bases between. The germline CDR1 and CDR2 sequences are SGHTA and FQGNSA. Here the CDR3 reads CASSLSGYGYTF. The CDR3 nucleotides are TGTGCCAGCAGCTTATCAGGATATGGCTACACCTTC. Based on the CDR3 plus reference TRBV7-2 and TRBJ1-2, the full variable domain is GAGVSQSPSNKVTEKGKDVELRCDPISGHTALYWYRQSLGQGLEFLIYFQGNSAPDKSGLPSDRFSAERTGGSVSTLTIQRTQQEDSAVYLCASSLSGYGYTFGSGTRLTVV.